This T cell receptor beta chain was sequenced for a study of blood T cell repertoires in COVID-19. Across the whole study: Acute and convalescent COVID-19 samples came from the United States, Italy and Spain. PBMCs, B-cell-depleted T cells, or T cells were the source of the cDNA or gDNA that made up the material.

In germline, CDR1 is SGHNT, CDR2 YENEEA. V was pared by 3 bases and J by 5 bases, with 10 bases between. The CDR3 extends over 14 amino acids. Original handling: Using reference gene primer amplification, nucleated cell counts were estimated. Measured with immunoSEQ multiplex PCR; TCRdb has only the in-frame clones, and not every one. V and J calls plus clone size are reproduced from that table; the DNA served to infer D and trimming. The data show under 200,000 clones, with roughly 90% seen just once and 1.6% held by the top ten. This chain uses TRBV11-3 with TRBJ2-2; D perhaps matches TRBD2 (6 bases). The sample comprised peripheral blood. The origin of this receptor is a man aged 18 to 29 with active or convalescent COVID-19. The CDR3 loop is CASSFGGETGELFF. The CDR3 DNA sequence: TGTGCCAGCAGCTTCGGGGGAGAGACCGGGGAGCTGTTTTTT.